Below are 8 T cell receptor beta chains sequenced from a single sample in a study of radiotherapy plus CTLA-4 blockade in lung cancer (dated 2018 in TCRdb). The library came from the immunoSEQ multiplex PCR assay. TCRdb obtained this table from immuneACCESS and retained in-frame rearrangements with V and J assigned. These tables miss some clones; where compared with another copy, unresolved V genes account for less than half of the shortfall, and the remainder is unexplained. In all, the sample holds tens of thousands of clones, and under 80% of those were seen once. In total, the top ten clones hold 9.8% of the sample. Sequencing used peripheral blood, obtained from a patient treated with radiotherapy plus ipilimumab. These receptors were taken from a human donor with non-small cell lung cancer who had stable disease on radiotherapy plus ipilimumab.

The genes are TRBV14 and TRBJ1-2, with 7 bases matching TRBD1. The length of the CDR3 is 15 residues. Germline trimming cut 3 bases from V and 5 bases from J; bases unmatched to any gene: 9. From germline, CDR1 is SGHDN and CDR2 FVKESK. CDR3 sequence reads: CASSHGPGQKYGYTF. The CDR3 nucleotides are TGTGCCAGCAGCCACGGACCGGGACAGAAATATGGCTACACCTTC.

Only a few counts were recorded for this clone. The rearrangement joins TRBV4-3 to TRBJ1-2, with D possibly being TRBD1 (6 bases). Germline V CDR1 and CDR2: LGHNA, YSLEER. Deletions cut 0 bases from V and 7 bases from J, with 9 bases between. The CDR3 loop spans 13 amino acids. As DNA, the CDR3 is TGCGCCAGCAGCCAAGACAGGGGAACTGGCTACACCTTC. The encoded protein is CASSQDRGTGYTF.

In DNA form, the CDR3 reads TGCGCCAGCAGCTCTAGCGTTCCCACAGATACGCAGTATTTT. Encoded protein: CASSSSVPTDTQYF. This chain uses TRBV5-1 with TRBJ2-3, with D possibly matching TRBD2 (6 bases). The V end was cut by 3 bases, the J end by 2 bases, with 10 bases between. The germline CDR1 and CDR2 sequences are SGHRS and YFSETQ. This CDR3 comprises 14 residues. Full variable domain (rest looked up from reference TRBV5-1 and TRBJ2-3): KAGVTQTPRYLIKTRGQQVTLSCSPISGHRSVSWYQQTPGQGLQFLFEYFSETQRNKGNFPGRFSGRQFSNSRSEMNVSTLELGDSALYLCASSSSVPTDTQYFGPGTRLTVL.

The rearrangement uses TRBV6-5 and TRBJ1-1; D not certain. CDR1 is MNHEY and CDR2 is SVGAGI in the germline V gene. The CDR3 runs 13 residues. Between the trimmed V and J ends, which lost 8 bases and 1 base, there was a span of 11 bases. The CDR3 loop reads CASFRSGNTEAFF. The CDR3 bases are TGTGCCAGCTTTCGCTCGGGGAACACTGAAGCTTTCTTT.

The gene calls are TRBV12-5 and TRBJ2-6; perhaps TRBD1 as D (5 bases). Germline lookup yields CDR1 LGHNT and CDR2 FRNRAP. V lost 6 bases to trimming and J lost 2 bases, with 8 bases between them. The CDR3 totals 14 residues. The CDR3 DNA reads as TGTGCTAGTGGCCCGACAGCTGGGGCCAACGTCCTGACTTTC. It yields the protein CASGPTAGANVLTF.

V is TRBV18 and J is TRBJ2-6; 7 positions match TRBD1. V shed 3 bases, J shed 2 bases, and the junction held 1 base outside the gene matches. CDR3 size: 15 residues. Looked up from germline, CDR1 is KGHSH and CDR2 is LQKENI. The CDR3 loop is CASSPTGTGANVLTF. The CDR3 DNA reads as TGTGCCAGCTCACCGACAGGGACTGGGGCCAACGTCCTGACTTTC.

CDR3 region: CASSPSAGDTEAFF. The CDR3 DNA reads as TGTGCCAGCTCACCAAGTGCCGGGGACACTGAAGCTTTCTTT. The V and J genes are TRBV18 and TRBJ1-1; D remains ambiguous. The germline V gene encodes CDR1 KGHSH and CDR2 LQKENI. V was shortened by 2 bases and J by 3 bases, with 10 bases between the two germline ends. The CDR3 contains 14 residues.

This chain links TRBV15 with TRBJ2-1; TRBD1 matches at 7 bases. Germline V CDR1 and CDR2: LNHNV, YYDKDF (reference sequence). The CDR3 spans 13 residues. The J segment lost 7 bases and the V segment lost 2 bases, leaving 2 bases of the junction unmatched. The CDR3 spells CATSRPGQNEQFF. The CDR3 bases are TGTGCCACCAGCAGACCGGGACAGAATGAGCAGTTCTTC.